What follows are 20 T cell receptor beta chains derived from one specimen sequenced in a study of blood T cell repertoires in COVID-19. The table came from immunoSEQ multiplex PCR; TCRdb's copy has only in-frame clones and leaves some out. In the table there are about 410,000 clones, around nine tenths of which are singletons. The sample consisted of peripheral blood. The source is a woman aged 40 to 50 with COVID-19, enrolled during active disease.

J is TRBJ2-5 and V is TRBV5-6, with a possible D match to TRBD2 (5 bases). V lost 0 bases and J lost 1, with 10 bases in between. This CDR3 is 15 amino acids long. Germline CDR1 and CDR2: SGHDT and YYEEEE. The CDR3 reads CASSLAPSGQETQYF. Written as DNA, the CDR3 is TGTGCCAGCAGCTTGGCCCCCAGCGGCCAAGAGACCCAGTACTTC.

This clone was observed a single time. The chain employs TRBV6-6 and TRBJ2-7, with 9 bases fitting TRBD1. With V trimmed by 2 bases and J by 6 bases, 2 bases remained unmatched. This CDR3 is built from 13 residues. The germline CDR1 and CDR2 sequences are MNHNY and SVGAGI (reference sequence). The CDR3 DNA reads TGTGCCAGCAGTTACGACAGGGGGGGCGAGCAGTACTTC. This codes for CASSYDRGGEQYF.

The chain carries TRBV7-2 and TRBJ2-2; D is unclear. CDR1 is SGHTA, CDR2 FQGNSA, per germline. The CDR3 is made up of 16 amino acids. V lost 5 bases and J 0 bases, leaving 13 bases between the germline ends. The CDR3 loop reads CASSNKMAPNTGELFF. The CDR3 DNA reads TGTGCCAGCAGCAACAAGATGGCTCCGAACACCGGGGAGCTGTTTTTT. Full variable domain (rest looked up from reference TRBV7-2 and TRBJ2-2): GAGVSQSPSNKVTEKGKDVELRCDPISGHTALYWYRQSLGQGLEFLIYFQGNSAPDKSGLPSDRFSAERTGGSVSTLTIQRTQQEDSAVYLCASSNKMAPNTGELFFGEGSRLTVL.

The CDR3 DNA reads TGTGCCAGTAGTATAGGTCAGGTTAGGCAGCCCCAGCATTTT. Translating gives CASSIGQVRQPQHF. The chain has TRBV19 and TRBJ1-5, with unresolved D. Trimming pared 1 base from V and 7 bases from J, leaving 11 bases between. Germline V gives CDR1 LNHDA, CDR2 SQIVND (reference sequence). The CDR3 is 14 amino acids.

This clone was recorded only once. This chain's CDR3 is CASSRGTFYEQYF. In nucleotides, the CDR3 is TGTGCCAGCAGCCGAGGGACATTTTACGAGCAGTACTTC. The chain joins TRBV7-8 to TRBJ2-7, with D possibly matching TRBD1 (6 bases). Trimming left V 5 bases short and J 4 bases short, with 12 bases between. The CDR3 is 13 residues long. Looked up from germline, CDR1 is SGHVS and CDR2 is FQNEAQ. The entire variable domain, with the rest obtained from reference TRBV7-8 and TRBJ2-7, is as follows: GAGVSQSPRYKVAKRGQDVALRCDPISGHVSLFWYQQALGQGPEFLTYFQNEAQLDKSGLPSDRFFAERPEGSVSTLKIQRTQQEDSAVYLCASSRGTFYEQYFGPGTRLTVT.

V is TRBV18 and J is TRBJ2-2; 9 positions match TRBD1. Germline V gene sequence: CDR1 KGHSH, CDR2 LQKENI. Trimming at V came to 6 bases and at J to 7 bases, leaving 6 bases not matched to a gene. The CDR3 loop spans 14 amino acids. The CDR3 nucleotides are TGTGCCAGCTCGTCGGACAGGGGCGGCGGGGAGCTGTTTTTT. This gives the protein CASSSDRGGGELFF.

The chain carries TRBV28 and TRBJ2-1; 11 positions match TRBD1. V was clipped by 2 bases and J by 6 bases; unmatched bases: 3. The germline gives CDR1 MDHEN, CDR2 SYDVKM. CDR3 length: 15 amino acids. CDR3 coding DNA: TGTGCCAGCAGTTTAGGTGGGACAGGGGGCAATGAGCAGTTCTTC. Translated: CASSLGGTGGNEQFF.

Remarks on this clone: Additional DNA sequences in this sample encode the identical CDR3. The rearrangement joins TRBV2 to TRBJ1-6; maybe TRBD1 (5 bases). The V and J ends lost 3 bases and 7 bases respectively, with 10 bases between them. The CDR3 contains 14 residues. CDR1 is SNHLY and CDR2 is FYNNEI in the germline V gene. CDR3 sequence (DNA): TGTGCCAGCAGTGAGGCCAGGGTGAATTCACCCCTCCACTTT. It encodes CASSEARVNSPLHF.

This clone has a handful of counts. CDR3 sequence (DNA): TGTGCCAGTTCAGACCCTAGAAGCTCCTACGAGCAGTACTTC. Translating gives CASSDPRSSYEQYF. The gene calls are TRBV19 and TRBJ2-7; D unclear. V lost 8 bases and J lost 0, with 14 bases in between. Germline values: CDR1 LNHDA, CDR2 SQIVND (reference sequence). The CDR3 contains 14 residues.

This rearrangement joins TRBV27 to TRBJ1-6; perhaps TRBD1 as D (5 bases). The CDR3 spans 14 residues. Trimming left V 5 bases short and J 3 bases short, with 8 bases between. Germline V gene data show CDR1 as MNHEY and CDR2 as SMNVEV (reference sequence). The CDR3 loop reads CASSAGRYNSPLHF. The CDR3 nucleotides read TGTGCCAGCAGTGCGGGACGCTATAATTCACCCCTCCACTTT.

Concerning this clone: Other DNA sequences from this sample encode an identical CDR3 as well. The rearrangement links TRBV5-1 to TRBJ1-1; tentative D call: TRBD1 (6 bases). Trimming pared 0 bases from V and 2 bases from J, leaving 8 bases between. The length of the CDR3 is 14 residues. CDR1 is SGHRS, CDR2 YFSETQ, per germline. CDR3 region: CASSLGGTNTEAFF. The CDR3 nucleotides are TGCGCCAGCAGCTTGGGGGGGACAAACACTGAAGCTTTCTTT.

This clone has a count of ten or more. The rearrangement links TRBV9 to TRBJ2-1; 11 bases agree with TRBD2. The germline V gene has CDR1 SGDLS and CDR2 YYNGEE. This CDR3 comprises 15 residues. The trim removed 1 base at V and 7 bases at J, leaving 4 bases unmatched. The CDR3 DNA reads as TGTGCCAGCAGCGTAACTAGCGGGAGCGCAAATGAGCAGTTCTTC. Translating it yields CASSVTSGSANEQFF.

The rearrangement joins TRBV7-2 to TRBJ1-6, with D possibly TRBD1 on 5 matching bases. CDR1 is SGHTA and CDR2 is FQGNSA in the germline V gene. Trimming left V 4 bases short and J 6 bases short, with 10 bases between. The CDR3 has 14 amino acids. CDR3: CASSSYQGNSPLHF. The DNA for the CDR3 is TGTGCCAGCAGCTCCTATCAGGGTAATTCACCCCTCCACTTT. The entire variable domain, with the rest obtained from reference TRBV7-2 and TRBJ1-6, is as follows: GAGVSQSPSNKVTEKGKDVELRCDPISGHTALYWYRQSLGQGLEFLIYFQGNSAPDKSGLPSDRFSAERTGGSVSTLTIQRTQQEDSAVYLCASSSYQGNSPLHFGNGTRLTVT.

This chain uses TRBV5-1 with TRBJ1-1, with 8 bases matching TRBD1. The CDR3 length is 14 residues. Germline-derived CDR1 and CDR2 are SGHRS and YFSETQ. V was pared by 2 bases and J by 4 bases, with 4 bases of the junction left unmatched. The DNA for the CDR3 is TGCGCCAGCAGCTTCGGTCAGGGGGCCACTGAAGCTTTCTTT. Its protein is CASSFGQGATEAFF.

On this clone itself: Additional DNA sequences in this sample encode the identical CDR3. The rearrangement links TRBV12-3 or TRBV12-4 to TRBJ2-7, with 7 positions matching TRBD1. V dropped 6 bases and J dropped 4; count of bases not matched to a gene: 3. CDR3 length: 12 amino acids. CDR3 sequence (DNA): TGTGCCAGCAGCAGGGACAGTTACGAGCAGTACTTC. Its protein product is CASSRDSYEQYF.

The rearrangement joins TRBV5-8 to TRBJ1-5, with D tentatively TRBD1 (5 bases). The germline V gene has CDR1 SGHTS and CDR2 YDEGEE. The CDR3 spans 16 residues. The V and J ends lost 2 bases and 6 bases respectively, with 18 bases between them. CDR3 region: CASSFRRMGGGQPQHF. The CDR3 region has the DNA TGTGCCAGCAGCTTTCGCAGGATGGGGGGGGGTCAGCCCCAGCATTTT.

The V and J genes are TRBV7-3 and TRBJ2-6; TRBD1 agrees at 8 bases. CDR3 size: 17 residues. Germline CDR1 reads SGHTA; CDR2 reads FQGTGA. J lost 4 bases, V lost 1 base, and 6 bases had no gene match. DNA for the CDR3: TGTGCCAGCAGCTTAAGTCGGGACAGGACCGGGGCCAACGTCCTGACTTTC. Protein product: CASSLSRDRTGANVLTF.

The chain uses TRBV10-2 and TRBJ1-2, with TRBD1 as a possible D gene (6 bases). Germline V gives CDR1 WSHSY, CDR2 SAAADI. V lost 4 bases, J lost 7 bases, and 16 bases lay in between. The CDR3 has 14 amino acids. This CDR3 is CASSVTGGEGGYTF. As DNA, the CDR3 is TGCGCCAGCAGTGTGACAGGTGGAGAGGGTGGCTACACCTTC.

DNA for the CDR3: TGTGCCAGCAGCCCATACGGACAGGTTCTAGGCACAGATACGCAGTATTTT. It is translated as CASSPYGQVLGTDTQYF. This chain links TRBV6-4 with TRBJ2-3; 7 nucleotides line up with TRBD1. This CDR3 comprises 17 residues. With V trimmed by 6 bases and J by 1 base, 13 bases remained unmatched. Germline assignment: CDR1 MRHNA and CDR2 SNTAGT.

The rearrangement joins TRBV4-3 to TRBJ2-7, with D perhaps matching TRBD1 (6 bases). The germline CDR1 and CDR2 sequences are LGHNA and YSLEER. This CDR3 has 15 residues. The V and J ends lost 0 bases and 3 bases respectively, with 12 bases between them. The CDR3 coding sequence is TGCGCCAGCAGCCAAGATCTGGCCAGGGGCTACGAGCAGTACTTC. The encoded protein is CASSQDLARGYEQYF.